This TCR beta chain came from a study of graft-versus-host responses after intestinal transplantation. Once graft tissue had been processed, intraepithelial and lamina propria lymphocytes were released. V was pared by 0 bases and J by 1 base, with 5 bases between. Germline assignment: CDR1 SEHNR and CDR2 FQNEAQ (reference sequence). This CDR3 is built from 14 residues. TCRdb's table, derived via immunoSEQ multiplex PCR, lists solely in-frame clones and lacks some. The table records under 7,500 clones, 83% of them present only once. The chain carries TRBV7-9 and TRBJ2-3; possible D gene TRBD2, 5 bases. The sample in question was ileum tissue, obtained nearly 310 days after intestinal transplant. This clonotype was sampled from a human patient who received an intestinal transplant, so some T cells may come from the graft donor. CDR3 coding DNA: TGTGCCAGCAGCTTAGCGGGAGGCACAGATACGCAGTATTTT. It is translated as CASSLAGGTDTQYF.